Each of the 30 T cell receptor beta chains below was sequenced from the same sample in a study of CD8 T cells in Susac syndrome. With random hexamers, reverse transcription was performed on about 0.45 to 1 ug of RNA. TCRdb redid the calling of the immunoSEQ multiplex PCR reads with MiXCR, one entry per CDR3 protein. Among about 47,000 distinct CDR3 sequences listed, roughly 92% were seen once. Sequencing input: CD8+ T cells from PBMCs. These receptors were obtained from a human donor in good health.

The genes are TRBV5-1 and TRBJ2-7; TRBD2 is a possible D gene (6 bases). V gave up 3 bases and J gave up 2 bases, with 9 bases separating them. CDR3 length: 13 amino acids. CDR1 SGHRS and CDR2 YFSETQ come from the germline V gene. CDR3 DNA sequence: TGCGCCAGCAGCTCCGGGGGTACCTACGAGCAGTACTTC. Translation: CASSSGGTYEQYF.

V usage is TRBV6-6 and J usage is TRBJ1-5; 7 nucleotides align to TRBD1. There are 15 residues in the CDR3. The germline V gene has CDR1 MNHNY and CDR2 SVGAGI (reference sequence). V lost 6 bases and J lost 5; bases outside the gene matches: 10. The CDR3 DNA reads TGTGCCAGCAGAAGCCAGGGGGGGAAGTATCAGCCCCAGCATTTT. It specifies CASRSQGGKYQPQHF.

This clonotype was recorded a few times. The rearrangement links TRBV12-3 or TRBV12-4 to TRBJ2-2; tentatively, D is TRBD2 (6 bases). Trimming stripped 3 bases from V and 2 bases from J, with 7 bases between. The CDR3 is 14 amino acids. The CDR3 spells CASSFGLNTGELFF. CDR3 nucleotide sequence: TGTGCCAGCAGTTTTGGACTAAACACCGGGGAGCTGTTTTTT.

V usage is TRBV5-1 and J usage is TRBJ1-5; D is unclear. This CDR3 contains 15 residues. Germline CDR1 SGHRS, CDR2 YFSETQ. The ends were cut back, 4 bases at V and 4 bases at J, with 15 bases in the middle. In DNA, the CDR3 is TGCGCCAGCAGCCCGGAAAACGGAGTGAATCAGCCCCAGCATTTT. This codes for CASSPENGVNQPQHF.

This sequence joins TRBV18 and TRBJ2-3; TRBD2 matches at 9 bases. This CDR3 has 15 amino acids. J lost 0 bases, V lost 3 bases, and 1 base had no gene match. Germline CDR1 KGHSH, CDR2 LQKENI. The CDR3 is CASSPLAGSTDTQYF. The CDR3 bases are TGTGCCAGCTCACCTCTAGCGGGGAGCACAGATACGCAGTATTTT.

The chain links TRBV18 to TRBJ1-2; D gene ambiguous. This CDR3 has 16 residues. From germline, CDR1 is KGHSH and CDR2 LQKENI. V was trimmed by 1 base and J by 3 bases, leaving 15 bases between them. CDR3 sequence (DNA): TGTGCCAGCTCACCACGTTCCACCTCTGCCCACTATGGCTACACCTTC. Its protein is CASSPRSTSAHYGYTF.

The rearrangement uses TRBV24-1 and TRBJ2-7; 7 bases agree with TRBD1. J was trimmed by 1 base and V by 7 bases; bases with no gene match: 9. The CDR3 runs to 15 residues. The germline gives CDR1 KGHDR, CDR2 SFDVKD. CDR3 sequence: CATRDPWGQSYEQYF. CDR3 bases: TGTGCCACCAGAGATCCCTGGGGACAGTCCTACGAGCAGTACTTC.

This chain connects TRBV12-3 or TRBV12-4 to TRBJ1-2; D is uncertain. There are 13 residues in the CDR3. The V gene lost 3 bases and the J gene lost 7 bases, with 12 bases spanning the gap. Here the CDR3 reads CASSFEGLGGYTF. The DNA for the CDR3 is TGTGCCAGCAGTTTCGAGGGTTTAGGTGGCTACACCTTC.

The genes are TRBV29-1 and TRBJ2-1, with 10 bases aligning to TRBD2. The CDR3 loop spans 15 amino acids. Germline V gene data show CDR1 as SQVTM and CDR2 as ANQGSEA. Trimming took 4 bases from V and 0 from J; bases not matched to a gene: 3. The CDR3 region has the DNA TGCAGCGTTGTAGCTAGCGGGAGCTCCTACAATGAGCAGTTCTTC. It encodes CSVVASGSSYNEQFF.

The chain has TRBV27 and TRBJ1-2, with 9 bases identical to TRBD1. Germline values: CDR1 MNHEY, CDR2 SMNVEV (reference sequence). V gave up 4 bases and J gave up 8 bases; unmatched junction bases: 5. The CDR3 spans 13 residues. CDR3 amino acids: CASSYGTGLGYTF. The CDR3 DNA reads TGTGCCAGCAGTTACGGGACAGGGTTGGGCTACACCTTC.

This clonotype was counted between two and nine times. The chain is built from TRBV11-2 and TRBJ2-1, with TRBD2 as a possible D gene (6 bases). V dropped 1 base and J dropped 9 bases, with 13 bases sitting between them. CDR3 length: 14 amino acids. Germline-derived CDR1 and CDR2 are SGHAT and FQNNGV. The CDR3 nucleotides are TGTGCCAGCAGCTTAGTGGTTTCGGGACTTGAGCAGTTCTTC. Translation: CASSLVVSGLEQFF.

This sequence joins TRBV6-2 or TRBV6-3 and TRBJ2-1; TRBD1 matches at 8 bases. After removal of 8 bases from V and 6 bases from J, the junction contained 21 bases not matched to a gene. The CDR3 consists of 18 residues. Germline V gene sequence: CDR1 MNHEY, CDR2 SVGEGT. The DNA for the CDR3 is TGTGCCAGCTCAGGCCCAACGGAGACAGGGGTGCTTCGCAATGAGCAGTTCTTC. Its translation: CASSGPTETGVLRNEQFF.

The chain employs TRBV3-1 and TRBJ2-1, with D uncertain. Trimming took off 1 base at V and 1 base at J, with 11 bases between the two ends. The germline CDR1 and CDR2 sequences are LGHDT and YNNKEL (reference sequence). The CDR3 consists of 16 residues. CDR3 loop: CASSQGRRLSYNEQFF. CDR3 coding DNA: TGTGCCAGCAGCCAAGGTCGGCGGCTATCCTACAATGAGCAGTTCTTC.

This sequence joins TRBV9 and TRBJ2-7, with 10 bases identical to TRBD2. The CDR3 sequence is 17 residues long. The germline CDR1 and CDR2 sequences are SGDLS and YYNGEE. With 3 bases clipped from V and 0 bases from J, the junction kept 9 bases outside the gene matches. CDR3 nucleotide sequence: TGTGCCAGCAGCGCAGGAGGGGGACTAGCGCACTCCTACGAGCAGTACTTC. Translation gives CASSAGGGLAHSYEQYF. Full variable domain (rest looked up from reference TRBV9 and TRBJ2-7): DSGVTQTPKHLITATGQRVTLRCSPRSGDLSVYWYQQSLDQGLQFLIQYYNGEERAKGNILERFSAQQFPDLHSELNLSSLELGDSALYFCASSAGGGLAHSYEQYFGPGTRLTVT.

V usage is TRBV11-2 and J usage is TRBJ2-2; 10 positions match TRBD1. CDR3 size: 15 residues. V shed 10 bases, J shed 4 bases, and the junction held 9 bases outside the gene matches. Germline V gives CDR1 SGHAT, CDR2 FQNNGV. The CDR3 coding sequence is TGTGCCATTTGGGACCGGGACAGGGGCACCGGGGAGCTGTTTTTT. It codes for CAIWDRDRGTGELFF.

The chain has TRBV20-1 and TRBJ2-5; 8 positions match TRBD2. The CDR3 consists of 15 residues. The junction had 12 bases not matched to a gene; V was cut back by 6 bases and J by 3 bases. Germline values: CDR1 DFQATT, CDR2 SNEGSKA (reference sequence). CDR3: CSALNPGLGEETQYF. CDR3 coding DNA: TGCAGTGCCCTTAACCCGGGACTAGGGGAAGAGACCCAGTACTTC.

J is TRBJ2-1 and V is TRBV27, with 8 positions matching TRBD2. Germline V gives CDR1 MNHEY, CDR2 SMNVEV (reference sequence). Trimming at V came to 3 bases and at J to 2 bases, leaving 3 bases not matched to a gene. The CDR3 has 15 amino acids. CDR3 amino acids: CASSFGSGTYNEQFF. The CDR3 DNA is TGTGCCAGCAGTTTCGGTAGCGGGACCTACAATGAGCAGTTCTTC.

The chain links TRBV27 to TRBJ2-4; 8 positions agree with TRBD1. There are 13 residues in the CDR3. CDR1 MNHEY and CDR2 SMNVEV come from the germline V gene (reference sequence). J gave up 3 bases and V 10 bases, and 5 bases lay outside the gene matches. The CDR3 nucleotides are TGTGCCATTTCTGACAGGGGCAAAAACATTCAGTACTTC. The encoded protein is CAISDRGKNIQYF.

This clonotype appeared a few times. V is TRBV9 and J is TRBJ2-3; D is unclear. Germline V gene sequence: CDR1 SGDLS, CDR2 YYNGEE. The CDR3 length is 12 residues. The V gene lost 7 bases and the J gene lost 1 base, with 7 bases spanning the gap. The CDR3 bases are TGTGCCAGCTCCCCCGGCACAGATACGCAGTATTTT. Encoded protein: CASSPGTDTQYF.

This clonotype was counted a few times. This rearrangement joins TRBV27 to TRBJ2-2, with D unresolved. Germline V gives CDR1 MNHEY, CDR2 SMNVEV (reference sequence). V lost 5 bases and J 0 bases, leaving 4 bases between the germline ends. The CDR3 is 13 residues long. The CDR3: CASSPTNTGELFF. DNA for the CDR3: TGTGCCAGCAGTCCAACGAACACCGGGGAGCTGTTTTTT.

The chain combines TRBV5-6 with TRBJ2-5; D unclear. The CDR3 extends over 14 amino acids. V was cut by 7 bases and J by 5 bases, with 18 bases left in between. CDR1 and CDR2 (germline): SGHDT, YYEEEE. In DNA form, the CDR3 reads TGTGCCAGCTCCCTTGGGGATAGCTTCGAGACCCAGTACTTC. The encoded protein is CASSLGDSFETQYF. The full variable domain, rest sourced from reference TRBV5-6 and TRBJ2-5, is DAGVTQSPTHLIKTRGQQVTLRCSPKSGHDTVSWYQQALGQGPQFIFQYYEEEERQRGNFPDRFSGHQFPNYSSELNVNALLLGDSALYLCASSLGDSFETQYFGPGTRLLVL.

This chain connects TRBV6-2 or TRBV6-3 to TRBJ2-1; D remains unclear. Germline V gene sequence: CDR1 MNHEY, CDR2 SVGEGT. The CDR3 covers 12 residues. The V end lost 2 bases, the J end lost 5 bases, and 4 bases lay between the germline ends. CDR3 loop: CASSYPDNEQFF. The CDR3 DNA reads TGTGCCAGCAGTTACCCCGACAATGAGCAGTTCTTC.

CDR3 DNA: TGTGCCAGCAGCGGAAAGGGACTTATCTACGAGCAGTACTTC. Amino acids: CASSGKGLIYEQYF. The chain couples TRBV7-6 to TRBJ2-7; a weak D match, TRBD2 (6 bases). The ends were cut back, 5 bases at V and 3 bases at J, with 14 bases in the middle. Germline CDR1 is SGHVS and CDR2 is FNYEAQ. The CDR3 contains 14 residues. The whole variable domain, filled in from reference TRBV7-6 and TRBJ2-7, reads GAGVSQSPRYKVTKRGQDVALRCDPISGHVSLYWYRQALGQGPEFLTYFNYEAQQDKSGLPNDRFSAERPEGSISTLTIQRTEQRDSAMYRCASSGKGLIYEQYFGPGTRLTVT.

This clonotype was detected once. The V and J genes are TRBV5-6 and TRBJ2-5; D is uncertain. CDR1 and CDR2 from the germline V gene are SGHDT and YYEEEE. V dropped 4 bases and J dropped 5 bases, with 6 bases sitting between them. The CDR3 loop spans 11 amino acids. The DNA of the CDR3 is TGTGCCAGCAGCGGTCCGGAGACCCAGTACTTC. Its protein is CASSGPETQYF.

This rearrangement joins TRBV2 to TRBJ2-7, with 8 bases that match TRBD2. This CDR3 contains 16 residues. Germline trimming cut 2 bases from V and 3 bases from J; bases unmatched to any gene: 9. CDR1 and CDR2 from the germline V gene are SNHLY and FYNNEI. CDR3 nucleotides: TGTGCCAGCAGTGAAAGGTCGGCTAGCGGGCACTACGAGCAGTACTTC. Its protein product is CASSERSASGHYEQYF. Full variable domain (remainder filled in from reference TRBV2 and TRBJ2-7): EPEVTQTPSHQVTQMGQEVILRCVPISNHLYFYWYRQILGQKVEFLVSFYNNEISEKSEIFDDQFSVERPDGSNFTLKIRSTKLEDSAMYFCASSERSASGHYEQYFGPGTRLTVT.

The chain uses TRBV20-1 and TRBJ2-7, with a tentative D call TRBD2 (6 bases). The V end lost 3 bases, the J end lost 1 base, and 10 bases lay between the germline ends. The CDR3 covers 13 residues. Germline CDR1 DFQATT, CDR2 SNEGSKA (reference sequence). CDR3 DNA: TGCAGTGCTAGCCTAGCGCAATCCTACGAGCAGTACTTC. Encoded protein: CSASLAQSYEQYF.

The V and J genes are TRBV4-2 and TRBJ2-1; the D gene is possibly TRBD2 (5 bases). CDR1 LGHNA and CDR2 YNFKEQ come from the germline V gene. The CDR3 runs 16 residues. The germline V and J ends were trimmed by 4 bases and 3 bases, with 16 bases remaining between them. The CDR3 region is CASSPIYGGGYNEQFF. CDR3 DNA sequence: TGTGCCAGCAGCCCCATCTATGGAGGAGGCTACAATGAGCAGTTCTTC.

The chain uses TRBV9 and TRBJ1-1, with 10 bases fitting TRBD1. J gave up 7 bases and V 3 bases, and 6 bases lay outside the gene matches. Germline CDR1 reads SGDLS; CDR2 reads YYNGEE. The CDR3 extends over 14 amino acids. The CDR3, as DNA: TGTGCCAGCAGCGCGGGACAGGGGAATGGTGAAGCTTTCTTT. Translated: CASSAGQGNGEAFF.

CDR3 coding DNA: TGTGCCAGCAGCTACACTAGCGCCAGCTACGAGCAGTACTTC. Protein sequence: CASSYTSASYEQYF. The chain has TRBV27 and TRBJ2-7; TRBD2 agrees at 7 bases. Germline V lookup: CDR1 MNHEY, CDR2 SMNVEV (reference sequence). The CDR3 loop spans 14 amino acids. J lost 3 bases, V lost 6 bases, and 8 bases had no gene match.

This clonotype has only a few counts. The rearrangement joins TRBV4-2 to TRBJ2-1; D is ambiguous. The CDR3 spans 15 residues. Germline V lookup: CDR1 LGHNA, CDR2 YNFKEQ. The V end was cut by 0 bases, the J end by 0 bases, with 6 bases between. Here the CDR3 reads CASSQDPSSYNEQFF. The CDR3, as DNA: TGTGCCAGCAGCCAAGACCCGAGCTCCTACAATGAGCAGTTCTTC.